This TCR beta chain emerged from a study of cytomegalovirus exposure and HLA in healthy donors. CDR3 length equals 14 residues. The V gene lost 8 bases and the J gene lost 4 bases, with 14 bases spanning the gap. CDR1 LNHDA and CDR2 SQIVND come from the germline V gene (reference sequence). The table came from immunoSEQ multiplex PCR; TCRdb's copy has only in-frame clones and leaves some out. The top ten hold around 0.85% of the sample, which has more than 85,000 clones, around 96% seen once. This sequence joins TRBV19 and TRBJ2-2, with a tentative D call TRBD2 (6 bases). The sequenced sample was PBMCs. The sequence was obtained from a woman aged 18 to 35 in good health and CMV-seronegative. The DNA of the CDR3 is TGTGCCAGTCAACTAGGGACTCGCACCGGGGAGCTGTTTTTT. This gives the protein CASQLGTRTGELFF.